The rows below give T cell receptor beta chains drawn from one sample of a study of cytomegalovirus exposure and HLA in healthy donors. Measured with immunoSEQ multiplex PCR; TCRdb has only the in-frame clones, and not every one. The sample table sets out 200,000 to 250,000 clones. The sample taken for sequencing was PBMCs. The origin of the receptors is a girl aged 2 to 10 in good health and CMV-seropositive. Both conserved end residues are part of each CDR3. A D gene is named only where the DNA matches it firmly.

CDR3 DNA: TGTGCCAGCAGCTTAGTAGAATCTGGGGCCAACGTCCTGACTTTC; CDR3 protein: CASSLVESGANVLTF; V gene: TRBV7-8; D gene: -; J gene: TRBJ2-6
CDR3 DNA: TGTGCCACCAGCAGAGTGCGGTGGGGCAGGTCGACAGATACGCAGTATTTT; CDR3 protein: CATSRVRWGRSTDTQYF; V gene: TRBV15; D gene: -; J gene: TRBJ2-3
CDR3 DNA: TGCGCCAGCAGCTCAGGAGGTTCTTCTGGAAACACCATATACTTT; CDR3 protein: CASSSGGSSGNTIYF; V gene: TRBV5-1; D gene: -; J gene: TRBJ1-3
CDR3 DNA: TGTGCCAGCGGGCACGACACGGACACTGAAGCTTTCTTT; CDR3 protein: CASGHDTDTEAFF; V gene: TRBV6-4; D gene: -; J gene: TRBJ1-1
CDR3 DNA: TGTGCCAGCAGCCCCAGGGGTACTGGCTACACCTTC; CDR3 protein: CASSPRGTGYTF; V gene: TRBV28; D gene: -; J gene: TRBJ1-2
CDR3 DNA: TGTGCCAGCAGCCAAGATGACTACATCAATGAGCAGTTCTTC; CDR3 protein: CASSQDDYINEQFF; V gene: TRBV11-2; D gene: -; J gene: TRBJ2-1
CDR3 DNA: TGTGCCAGTAGTATAGAGGGACAGGCGTACGAGCAGTACTTC; CDR3 protein: CASSIEGQAYEQYF; V gene: TRBV19; D gene: TRBD1; J gene: TRBJ2-7
CDR3 DNA: TGTGCCAGCAGCTTGGCCGGACAGGGGGGCGCAAGTCTGTTTTTT; CDR3 protein: CASSLAGQGGASLFF; V gene: TRBV5-4; D gene: TRBD1; J gene: TRBJ1-4
CDR3 DNA: TGTGCCAGCAGTGACTGGGGACTAGCGGGAGTCAGCGAGCAGTACTTC; CDR3 protein: CASSDWGLAGVSEQYF; V gene: TRBV6-1; D gene: TRBD2; J gene: TRBJ2-7
CDR3 DNA: TGTGCCAGCACGCCCGGGAGCCCCCCCTACGAGCAGTACTTC; CDR3 protein: CASTPGSPPYEQYF; V gene: TRBV28; D gene: -; J gene: TRBJ2-7
CDR3 DNA: TGTGCCAGTAGCTCCGGGACTGCAGTCTACAATGAGCAGTTCTTC; CDR3 protein: CASSSGTAVYNEQFF; V gene: TRBV19; D gene: -; J gene: TRBJ2-1
CDR3 DNA: TGTGCCAGCGGGTTGGGTTTGGTGGCGGGCGCCTACAATGAGCAGTTCTTC; CDR3 protein: CASGLGLVAGAYNEQFF; V gene: TRBV7-8; D gene: -; J gene: TRBJ2-1
CDR3 DNA: TGTGCCAGCAGTTTGATAATAGCGGGAGCTCGGTACAATGAGCAGTTCTTC; CDR3 protein: CASSLIIAGARYNEQFF; V gene: TRBV28; D gene: TRBD2; J gene: TRBJ2-1
CDR3 DNA: TGCGCCAGCAGCTTGGAAACTGGTAATTATGGCTACACCTTC; CDR3 protein: CASSLETGNYGYTF; V gene: TRBV5-1; D gene: -; J gene: TRBJ1-2
CDR3 DNA: TGTGCCAGCACCCTTAGGGGGGGGGACTTCAACTACAATGAGCAGTTCTTC; CDR3 protein: CASTLRGGDFNYNEQFF; V gene: TRBV7-9; D gene: -; J gene: TRBJ2-1
CDR3 DNA: TGCGCCAGCAGCTTGGCCGGGACAGGGGGCTCTGGGGCCAACGTCCTGACTTTC; CDR3 protein: CASSLAGTGGSGANVLTF; V gene: TRBV5-1; D gene: TRBD1; J gene: TRBJ2-6
CDR3 DNA: TGTGCCAGCTCACCACCGTTCCCTAGCGGGAGTAATGAGCAGTTCTTC; CDR3 protein: CASSPPFPSGSNEQFF; V gene: TRBV18; D gene: TRBD2; J gene: TRBJ2-1
CDR3 DNA: TGTGCCAGCAGCTTGGGTCAGGGTGGAAACTACGAGCAGTACTTC; CDR3 protein: CASSLGQGGNYEQYF; V gene: TRBV5-8; D gene: -; J gene: TRBJ2-7
CDR3 DNA: TGCGCCAGCAGTACTAGCGCGGGCACAGATACGCAGTATTTT; CDR3 protein: CASSTSAGTDTQYF; V gene: TRBV10-1; D gene: TRBD2; J gene: TRBJ2-3
CDR3 DNA: TGTGCCAGCATAGCTAGCGGGAGAGCCTACGGCGAGCAGTACTTC; CDR3 protein: CASIASGRAYGEQYF; V gene: TRBV6-1; D gene: TRBD2; J gene: TRBJ2-7
CDR3 DNA: TGTGCCAGCAGTTACTCCCAGCGGAGAAACAATGAGCAGTTCTTC; CDR3 protein: CASSYSQRRNNEQFF; V gene: TRBV6-6; D gene: -; J gene: TRBJ2-1
CDR3 DNA: TGCGCCAGCAGCCAGGTACCGGGACAGGGGACTGAAAAACTGTTTTTT; CDR3 protein: CASSQVPGQGTEKLFF; V gene: TRBV4-1; D gene: TRBD1; J gene: TRBJ1-4
CDR3 DNA: TGTGCCAGCAGCCCCGTAACTAGCGGGAGGGCCGGGGAGCTGTTTTTT; CDR3 protein: CASSPVTSGRAGELFF; V gene: TRBV4-2; D gene: TRBD2; J gene: TRBJ2-2
CDR3 DNA: TGTGCCAGCAGTTATCGCCGGGAAAGCAACTACGAGCAGTACTTC; CDR3 protein: CASSYRRESNYEQYF; V gene: TRBV6-6; D gene: -; J gene: TRBJ2-7
CDR3 DNA: TGTGCCAGCAGCGTCGGACTAGCGGGATACTCTGGGGCCAACGTCCTGACTTTC; CDR3 protein: CASSVGLAGYSGANVLTF; V gene: TRBV9; D gene: TRBD2; J gene: TRBJ2-6
CDR3 DNA: TGCGCCAGCAGCTATAAGGGGGAGAGTTCCTTCTACGAGCAGTACTTC; CDR3 protein: CASSYKGESSFYEQYF; V gene: TRBV5-1; D gene: -; J gene: TRBJ2-7
CDR3 DNA: TGTGCCAGCAGGACCGGGACCTACGAGCAGTACTTC; CDR3 protein: CASRTGTYEQYF; V gene: TRBV28; D gene: -; J gene: TRBJ2-7